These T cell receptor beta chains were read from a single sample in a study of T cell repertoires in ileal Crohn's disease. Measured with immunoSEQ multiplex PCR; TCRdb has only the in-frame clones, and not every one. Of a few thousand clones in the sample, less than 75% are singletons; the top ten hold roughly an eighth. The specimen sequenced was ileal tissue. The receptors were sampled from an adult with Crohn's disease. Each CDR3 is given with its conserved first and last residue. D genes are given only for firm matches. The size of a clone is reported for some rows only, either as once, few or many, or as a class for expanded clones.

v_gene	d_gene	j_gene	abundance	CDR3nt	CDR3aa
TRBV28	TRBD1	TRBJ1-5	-	TGTGCCAGCAGGCAGGGGGCCGATCAGCCCCAGCATTTT	CASRQGADQPQHF
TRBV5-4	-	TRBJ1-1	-	TGTGCCAGCACCCTACTGGAGGGAAGGACTGAAGCTTTCTTT	CASTLLEGRTEAFF
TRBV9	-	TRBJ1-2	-	TGTGCCAGCAGCGTAGCCTGGAACAGGGCTGGCTACACCTTC	CASSVAWNRAGYTF
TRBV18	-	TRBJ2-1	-	TGTGCCAGCTCACCACCAGTTTTACAGGGGGGGTTGCAAAATGAGCAGTTCTTC	CASSPPVLQGGLQNEQFF
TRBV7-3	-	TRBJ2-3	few	TGTGCCAGCAGCGCCGCCTCTGGCAATACGCAGTATTTT	CASSAASGNTQYF
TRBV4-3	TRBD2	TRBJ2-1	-	TGCGCCAGCAGCCTCTTAGCGGGAGTCCGATCCGATGAGCAGTTCTTC	CASSLLAGVRSDEQFF
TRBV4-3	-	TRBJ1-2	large	TGCGCCAGCAGCCACCAAAACACAGGGAACTATGGCTACACCTTC	CASSHQNTGNYGYTF
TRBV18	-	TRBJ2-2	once	TGTGCCAGCTCACCTAGAGGGAGCGCCGGGGAGCTGTTTTTT	CASSPRGSAGELFF
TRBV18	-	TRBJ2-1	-	TGTGCCAGCTCACCCCTAGCGCCAAGCTCCTACAATGAGCAGTTCTTC	CASSPLAPSSYNEQFF
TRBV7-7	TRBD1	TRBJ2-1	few	TGTGCCAGCAGCAAAGACAGGGGTAATGAGCAGTTCTTC	CASSKDRGNEQFF
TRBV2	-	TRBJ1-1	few	TGTGCCAGCACCTATATGAATTATGCGTCCCGGGGGACGAACACTGAAGCTTTCTTT	CASTYMNYASRGTNTEAFF
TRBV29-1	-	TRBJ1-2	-	TGCAGGGCAGGGATGGACTATGGCTACACCTTC	CRAGMDYGYTF
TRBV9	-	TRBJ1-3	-	TGTGCCAGCAGCCCCCGGGTAGTCGACACCATATATTTT	CASSPRVVDTIYF
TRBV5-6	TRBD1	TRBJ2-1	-	TGTGCCAGCAGCCCCCCGGGACAGGGGGTCTACAATGAGCAGTTCTTC	CASSPPGQGVYNEQFF
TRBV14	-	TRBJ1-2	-	TGTGCCAGCAGCCTTAACCCCAGTTATGGCTACACCTTC	CASSLNPSYGYTF
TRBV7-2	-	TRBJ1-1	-	TGTGCCAGCAGCTTGGAGCGGGCAGGGAACACTGAAGCTTTCTTT	CASSLERAGNTEAFF
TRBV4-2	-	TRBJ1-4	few	TGTGCCAGCAGCCGAGCGGGGACCCCTAGGGGTGAAAAACTGTTTTTT	CASSRAGTPRGEKLFF
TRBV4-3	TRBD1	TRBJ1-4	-	TGCGCCAGCAGCCAAGGGGACAGGGGTCGTGAAAAACTGTTTTTT	CASSQGDRGREKLFF
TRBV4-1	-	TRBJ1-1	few	TGCGCCAGCAGCCACCGAACATCGGCGGCCACTGAAGCTTTCTTT	CASSHRTSAATEAFF
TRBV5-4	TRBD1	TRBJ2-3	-	TGTGCCAGCAGCTTGGCCCCCGGACAGGGAGAAGATACGCAGTATTTT	CASSLAPGQGEDTQYF
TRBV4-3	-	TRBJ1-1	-	TGCGCCAGCAGCCAGGTAGGGGCCCCGAACACTGAAGCTTTCTTT	CASSQVGAPNTEAFF
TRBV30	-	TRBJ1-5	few	TGTGCCTGGGGAGAATGGAATCAGCCCCAGCATTTT	CAWGEWNQPQHF
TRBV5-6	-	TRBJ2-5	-	TGTGCCAGCAGCGGTGCTGGGGACAATCCTAACCCCAGGACCCAGTACTTC	CASSGAGDNPNPRTQYF
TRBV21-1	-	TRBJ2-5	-	TGTGCCAGCAGCAAAGCGCTTGCCAGGGAGGAACAAGAGACCCAGTACTTC	CASSKALAREEQETQYF
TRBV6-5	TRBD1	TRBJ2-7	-	TGTGCCAGCAGACCGGACAGGGTCCAAGTAGAGCAGTACTTC	CASRPDRVQVEQYF
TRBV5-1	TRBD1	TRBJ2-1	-	TGCGCCAGCAGACCAGGGACAGGGGTCAACTACAATGAGCAGTTCTTC	CASRPGTGVNYNEQFF
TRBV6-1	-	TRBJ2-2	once	TGTGCCAGCAGTGTACAAAACACCGGGGAGCTGTTTTTT	CASSVQNTGELFF
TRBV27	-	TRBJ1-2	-	TGTGCCAGCAGTTTCAGGGACTCAAGCTATGGCTACACCTTC	CASSFRDSSYGYTF
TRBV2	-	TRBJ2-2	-	TGTGCCAGCACAGGGTTCCCCGGGGAGCTGTTTTTT	CASTGFPGELFF
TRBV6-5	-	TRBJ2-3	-	TGTGCCAGCAGCAACCCCGGAGATACGCAGTATTTT	CASSNPGDTQYF
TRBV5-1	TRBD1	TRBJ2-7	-	TGCGCCAGCAGCCACACTCTGGGACAGGGGAAATACGAGCAGTACTTC	CASSHTLGQGKYEQYF
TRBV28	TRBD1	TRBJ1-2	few	TGTGCCAGCATTTCCTCCGGGACAGGGGGCTCGCGCTACACCTTC	CASISSGTGGSRYTF
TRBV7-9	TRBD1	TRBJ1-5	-	TGTGCCAGCAGCCGTATGGACAGGGGGTCGCCCAGCAATCAGCCCCAGCATTTT	CASSRMDRGSPSNQPQHF
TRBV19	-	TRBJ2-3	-	TGTGCCAGTAGTACCCTGGGGCCTACTAACACAGATACGCAGTATTTT	CASSTLGPTNTDTQYF
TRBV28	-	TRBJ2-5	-	TGTGCCAGCAGTCCTGGACATAGCGAGACCCAGTACTTC	CASSPGHSETQYF
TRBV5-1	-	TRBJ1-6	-	TGCGCCAGCAGCTTGGATGGGGGAGGTGGTTCACCCCTCCACTTT	CASSLDGGGGSPLHF
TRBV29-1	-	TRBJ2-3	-	TGCAGCGTTGTAGGAGGGATAGCAGATACGCAGTATTTT	CSVVGGIADTQYF
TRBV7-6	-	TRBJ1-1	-	TGTGCCAGCAGCTTATATTCGCGGGCCACCAGCGGAAAGTCCACTGAAGCTTTCTTT	CASSLYSRATSGKSTEAFF
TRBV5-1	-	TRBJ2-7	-	TGCGCCAGCAGCTCCCACTACAGGGACTCCTACGAGCAGTACTTC	CASSSHYRDSYEQYF
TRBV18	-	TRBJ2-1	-	TGTGCCAGCTCACCCAAGGGGAGGCTGTTCTTC	CASSPKGRLFF
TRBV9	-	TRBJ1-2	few	TGTGCCAGCAGCGTAGCGGTTAACTATGGCTACACCTTC	CASSVAVNYGYTF
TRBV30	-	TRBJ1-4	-	TGTGCCTGGAGTGCCGGTCCTGATGAAAAACTGTTTTTT	CAWSAGPDEKLFF
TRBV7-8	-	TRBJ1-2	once	TGTGCCAGCAGCTCCTCGACAGGCTCCTATGGCTACACCTTC	CASSSSTGSYGYTF
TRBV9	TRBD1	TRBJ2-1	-	TGTGCCAGCAGCCCCCGGGTGACAGGGTCCAATGAGCAGTTCTTC	CASSPRVTGSNEQFF
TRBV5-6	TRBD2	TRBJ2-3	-	TGTGCCAGCAGCTTGCGGCGGGGGGGCCGACGAGCAGATACGCAGTATTTT	CASSLRRGGRRADTQYF